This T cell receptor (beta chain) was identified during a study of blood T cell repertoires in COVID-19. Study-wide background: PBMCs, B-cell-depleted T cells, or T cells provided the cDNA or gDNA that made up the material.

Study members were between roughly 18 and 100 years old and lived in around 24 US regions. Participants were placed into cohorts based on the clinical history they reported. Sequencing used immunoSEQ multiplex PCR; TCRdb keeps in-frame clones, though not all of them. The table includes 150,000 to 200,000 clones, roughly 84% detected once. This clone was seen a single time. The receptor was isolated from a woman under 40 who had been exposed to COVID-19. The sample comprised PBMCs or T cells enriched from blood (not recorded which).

CDR3 region: CASSLSSRTAWVYEQYF. The CDR3, as DNA: TGTGCCAGCAGTTTATCCAGCCGGACAGCCTGGGTCTACGAGCAGTACTTC. The V call is TRBV27, the J call TRBJ2-7; D perhaps matches TRBD1 (6 bases). The CDR3 consists of 17 residues. Trimming took 0 bases from V and 3 from J, leaving 18 bases between them. Germline CDR1 is MNHEY and CDR2 is SMNVEV (reference sequence).